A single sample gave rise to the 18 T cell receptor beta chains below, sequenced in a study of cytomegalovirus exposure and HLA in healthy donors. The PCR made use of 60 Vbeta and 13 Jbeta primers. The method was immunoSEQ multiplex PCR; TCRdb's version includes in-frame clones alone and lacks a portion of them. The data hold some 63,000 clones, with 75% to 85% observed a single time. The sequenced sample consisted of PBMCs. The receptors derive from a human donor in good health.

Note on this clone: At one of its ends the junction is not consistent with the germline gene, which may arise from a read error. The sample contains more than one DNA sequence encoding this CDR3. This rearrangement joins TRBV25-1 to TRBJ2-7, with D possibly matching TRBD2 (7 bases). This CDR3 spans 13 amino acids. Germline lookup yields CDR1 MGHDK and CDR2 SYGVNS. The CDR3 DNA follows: TGTGCCAGCTATCGAGGGGGGGACTACGAACAGTACTTC. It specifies CASYRGGDYEQYF.

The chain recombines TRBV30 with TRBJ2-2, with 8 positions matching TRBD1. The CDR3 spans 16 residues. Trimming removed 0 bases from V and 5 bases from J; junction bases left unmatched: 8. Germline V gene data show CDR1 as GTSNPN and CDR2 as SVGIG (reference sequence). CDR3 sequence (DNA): TGTGCCTGGAGTGTATTAGGGACAGGTGGAACCGGGGAGCTGTTTTTT. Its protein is CAWSVLGTGGTGELFF.

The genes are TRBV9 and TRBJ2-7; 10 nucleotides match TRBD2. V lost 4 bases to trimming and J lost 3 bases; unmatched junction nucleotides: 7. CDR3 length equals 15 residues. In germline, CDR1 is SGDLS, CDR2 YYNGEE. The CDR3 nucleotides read TGTGCCAGCAGCCAAGGGACTAGCGCGATCTACGAGCAGTACTTC. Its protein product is CASSQGTSAIYEQYF.

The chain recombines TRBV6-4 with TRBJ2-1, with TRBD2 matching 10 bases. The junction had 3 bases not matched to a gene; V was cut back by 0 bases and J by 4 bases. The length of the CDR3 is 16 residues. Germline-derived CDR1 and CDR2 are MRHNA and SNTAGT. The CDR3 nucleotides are TGTGCCAGCAGTGACTCAAGCGGGGGGGAGTACAATGAGCAGTTCTTC. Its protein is CASSDSSGGEYNEQFF.

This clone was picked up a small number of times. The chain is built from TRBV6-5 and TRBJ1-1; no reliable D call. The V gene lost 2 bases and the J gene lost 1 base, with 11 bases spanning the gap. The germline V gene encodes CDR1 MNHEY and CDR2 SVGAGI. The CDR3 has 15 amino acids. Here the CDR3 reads CASSYLGARNTEAFF. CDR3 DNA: TGTGCCAGCAGTTACCTGGGAGCGAGGAACACTGAAGCTTTCTTT.

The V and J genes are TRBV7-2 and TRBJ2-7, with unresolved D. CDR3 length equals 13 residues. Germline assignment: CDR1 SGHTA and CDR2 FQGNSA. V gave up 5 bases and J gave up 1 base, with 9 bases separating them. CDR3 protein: CASSMVTSYEQYF. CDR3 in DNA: TGTGCCAGCAGCATGGTCACTTCCTACGAGCAGTACTTC.

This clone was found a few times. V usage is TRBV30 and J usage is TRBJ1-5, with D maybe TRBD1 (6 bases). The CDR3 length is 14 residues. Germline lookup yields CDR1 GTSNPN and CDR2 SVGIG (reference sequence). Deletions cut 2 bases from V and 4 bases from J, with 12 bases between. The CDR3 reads CAWSSGVRNQPQHF. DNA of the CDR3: TGTGCCTGGAGTTCAGGGGTGAGAAATCAGCCCCAGCATTTT.

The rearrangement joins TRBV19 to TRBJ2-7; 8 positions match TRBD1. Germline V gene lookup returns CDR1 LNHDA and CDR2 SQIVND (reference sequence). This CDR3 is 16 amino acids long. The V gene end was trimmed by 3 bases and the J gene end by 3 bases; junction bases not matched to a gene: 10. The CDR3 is CASSIPAGTGNYEQYF. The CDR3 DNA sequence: TGTGCCAGTAGTATTCCGGCCGGGACAGGAAACTACGAGCAGTACTTC.

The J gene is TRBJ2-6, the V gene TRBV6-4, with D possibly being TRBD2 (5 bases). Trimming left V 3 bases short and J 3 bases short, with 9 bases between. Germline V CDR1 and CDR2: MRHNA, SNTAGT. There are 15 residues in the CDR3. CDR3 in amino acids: CASSDEGDGANVLTF. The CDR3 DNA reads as TGTGCCAGCAGTGATGAGGGTGATGGGGCCAACGTCCTGACTTTC.

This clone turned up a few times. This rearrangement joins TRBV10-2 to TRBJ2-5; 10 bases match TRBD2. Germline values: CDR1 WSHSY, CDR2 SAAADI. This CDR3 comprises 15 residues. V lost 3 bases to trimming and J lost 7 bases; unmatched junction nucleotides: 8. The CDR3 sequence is CASSEAGGPKATQYF. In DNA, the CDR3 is TGCGCCAGCAGTGAAGCGGGGGGGCCCAAGGCGACCCAGTACTTC.

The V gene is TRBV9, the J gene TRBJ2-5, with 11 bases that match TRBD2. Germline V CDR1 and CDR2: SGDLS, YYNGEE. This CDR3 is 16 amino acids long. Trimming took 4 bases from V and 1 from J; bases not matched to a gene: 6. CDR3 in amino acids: CASSSSGRAFQETQYF. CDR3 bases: TGTGCCAGCAGCAGTAGCGGGAGGGCTTTCCAAGAGACCCAGTACTTC.

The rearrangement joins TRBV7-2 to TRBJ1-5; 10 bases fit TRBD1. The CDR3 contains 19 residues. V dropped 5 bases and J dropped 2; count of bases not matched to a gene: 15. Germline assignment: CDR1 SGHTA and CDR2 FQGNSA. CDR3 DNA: TGTGCCAGCAGCGAGAGGCCGGGACAGGGGTCTAGAGGCAATCAGCCCCAGCATTTT. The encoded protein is CASSERPGQGSRGNQPQHF.

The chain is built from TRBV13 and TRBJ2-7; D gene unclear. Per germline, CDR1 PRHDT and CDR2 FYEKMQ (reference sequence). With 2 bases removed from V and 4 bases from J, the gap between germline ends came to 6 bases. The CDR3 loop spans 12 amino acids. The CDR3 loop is CASSLYQYEQYF. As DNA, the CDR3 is TGTGCCAGCAGCTTATATCAGTACGAGCAGTACTTC. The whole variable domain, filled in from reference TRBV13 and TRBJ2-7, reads AAGVIQSPRHLIKEKRETATLKCYPIPRHDTVYWYQQGPGQDPQFLISFYEKMQSDKGSIPDRFSAQQFSDYHSELNMSSLELGDSALYFCASSLYQYEQYFGPGTRLTVT.

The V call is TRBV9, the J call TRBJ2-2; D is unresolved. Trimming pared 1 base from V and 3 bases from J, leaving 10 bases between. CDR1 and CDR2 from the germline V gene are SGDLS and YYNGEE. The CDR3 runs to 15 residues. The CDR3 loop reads CASSVFFADTGELFF. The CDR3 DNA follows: TGTGCCAGCAGCGTATTCTTCGCGGACACCGGGGAGCTGTTTTTT.

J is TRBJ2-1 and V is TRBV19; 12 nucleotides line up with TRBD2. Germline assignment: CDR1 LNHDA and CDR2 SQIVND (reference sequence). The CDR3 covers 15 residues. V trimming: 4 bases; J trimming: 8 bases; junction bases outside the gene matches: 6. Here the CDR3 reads CASSSSSGRGDEQFF. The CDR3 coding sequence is TGTGCCAGTAGTAGTTCTAGCGGGAGGGGGGATGAGCAGTTCTTC.

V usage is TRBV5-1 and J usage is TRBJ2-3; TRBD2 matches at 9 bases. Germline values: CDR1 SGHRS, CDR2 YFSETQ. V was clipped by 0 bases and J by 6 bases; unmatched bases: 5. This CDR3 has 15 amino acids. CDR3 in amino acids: CASSLVASGMDTQYF. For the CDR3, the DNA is TGCGCCAGCAGCTTGGTGGCTAGCGGGATGGATACGCAGTATTTT.

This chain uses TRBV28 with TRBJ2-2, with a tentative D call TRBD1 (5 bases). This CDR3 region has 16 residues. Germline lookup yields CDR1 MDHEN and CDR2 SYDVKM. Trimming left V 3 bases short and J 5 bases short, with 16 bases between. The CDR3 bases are TGTGCCAGCAGTTTTATTCCCCTAGGGGTTACCGGGGAGCTGTTTTTT. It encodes CASSFIPLGVTGELFF.

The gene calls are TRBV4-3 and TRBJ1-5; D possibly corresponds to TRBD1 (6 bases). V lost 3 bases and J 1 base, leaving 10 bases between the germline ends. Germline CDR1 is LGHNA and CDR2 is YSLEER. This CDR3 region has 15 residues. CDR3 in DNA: TGCGCCAGCAGCCAGGACAGTGGAAGCAATCAGCCCCAGCATTTT. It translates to CASSQDSGSNQPQHF.